This T cell receptor beta chain came from a study of vaccination and CD4 T cells after COVID-19. Cultured CD4+ T cells had their DNA profiled by the Oncomine TCR Beta short-read assay. TCRdb reprocessed the PCR reads via MiXCR and lists one record per CDR3 protein. The sample records 8,700 or so distinct CDR3 sequences, 65% to 70% being singletons. The V gene end was trimmed by 9 bases and the J gene end by 0 bases; junction bases not matched to a gene: 3. Germline V CDR1 and CDR2: SNHLY, FYNNEI. CDR3 length: 14 amino acids. The treatment here: roughly ten-day PBMC culture with coronavirus spike peptide pools or control peptides (ViraFEST assay). The sample holds a few counts of this clonotype. What it binds is not known.

The TCR comes from a human donor who had recovered from COVID-19. Sequenced material: CD4+ T cells from blood, cultured in vitro, taken before SARS-CoV-2 vaccination. This chain links TRBV2 with TRBJ1-2; 11 bases match TRBD1. CDR3 sequence: CASPGQGANYGYTF. CDR3 bases: TGTGCCAGTCCGGGACAGGGGGCTAACTATGGCTACACCTTC. Based on the CDR3 plus reference TRBV2 and TRBJ1-2, the full variable domain is EPEVTQTPSHQVTQMGQEVILRCVPISNHLYFYWYRQILGQKVEFLVSFYNNEISEKSEIFDDQFSVERPDGSNFTLKIRSTKLEDSAMYFCASPGQGANYGYTFGSGTRLTVV.